This TCR beta chain was sequenced in a study of identical twins. TCRdb passed the 5' RACE reads through MiXCR, listing each CDR3 protein once. The table lists 140,000 to 150,000 distinct CDR3 sequences, around 3.6% of them singletons. This clonotype was detected ten times or more. Germline values: CDR1 SQVTM, CDR2 ANQGSEA. The length of the CDR3 is 12 residues. Between the trimmed V and J ends, which lost 7 bases and 5 bases, there was a span of 14 bases. This sequence was found in a man aged 18 to 29 in good health. The chain couples TRBV29-1 to TRBJ2-5, with a tentative D call TRBD1 (6 bases). Sequencing was done on a sample of memory T cells sorted from blood. This chain's CDR3 is CSASQGFETQYF. The CDR3 DNA sequence: TGCAGCGCCTCCCAGGGGTTTGAGACCCAGTACTTC.